This T cell receptor beta chain appears in the sequencing data of a study of blood T cells in healthy people across ages. The use of a sample-barcoded 5' primer and a J-beta primer mix characterized a second PCR of about 7 to 12 cycles. Via MiXCR, TCRdb re-called the 5' RACE reads, giving one row per CDR3 protein. This table holds about a million distinct CDR3 sequences, roughly 52% found once. This clonotype was counted many times. Germline CDR1 is SNHLY and CDR2 is FYNNEI. The CDR3 totals 14 residues. V shed 8 bases and J 1 base; nucleotides not matched to a gene: 6. The chain recombines TRBV2 with TRBJ2-3; 7 bases align to TRBD1. The sequenced material came from blood. The clonotype was recovered from a man aged 25-45 years in good health. CDR3 sequence reads: CASWAQGGTDTQYF. The CDR3 nucleotides are TGTGCCAGCTGGGCCCAGGGGGGCACAGATACGCAGTATTTT.